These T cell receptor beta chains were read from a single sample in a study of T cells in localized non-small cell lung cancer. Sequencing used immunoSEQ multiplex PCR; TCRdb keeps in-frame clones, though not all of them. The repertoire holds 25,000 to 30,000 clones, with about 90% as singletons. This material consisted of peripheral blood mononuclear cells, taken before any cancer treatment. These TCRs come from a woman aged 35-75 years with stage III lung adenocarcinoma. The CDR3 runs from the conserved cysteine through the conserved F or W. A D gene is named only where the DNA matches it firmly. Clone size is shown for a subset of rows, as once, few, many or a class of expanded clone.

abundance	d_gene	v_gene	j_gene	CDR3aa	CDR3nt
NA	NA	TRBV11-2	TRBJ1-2	CASSRSAQGSYGYTF	TGTGCCAGCAGCCGGAGTGCGCAGGGCAGCTATGGCTACACCTTC
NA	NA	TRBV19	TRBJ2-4	CASSTTGGGRNIQYF	TGTGCCAGTAGTACGACGGGGGGCGGAAGAAACATTCAGTACTTC
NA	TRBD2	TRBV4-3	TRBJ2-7	CASSFGLAETYEQYF	TGCGCCAGCTCTTTTGGCCTAGCGGAAACCTACGAGCAGTACTTC
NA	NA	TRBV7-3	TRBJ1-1	CASSSGLLNTEAFF	TGTGCCAGCAGCTCGGGACTTCTGAACACTGAAGCTTTCTTT
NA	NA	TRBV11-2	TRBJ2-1	CASSLDNSAFYNEQFF	TGTGCCAGCAGCTTAGATAACTCCGCGTTCTACAATGAGCAGTTCTTC
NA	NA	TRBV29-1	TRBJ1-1	CSVGHGGAEAFF	TGCAGCGTTGGCCACGGAGGTGCTGAAGCTTTCTTT
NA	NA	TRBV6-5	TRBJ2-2	CASSYGSTGELFF	TGTGCCAGCAGTTACGGCAGCACCGGGGAGCTGTTTTTT
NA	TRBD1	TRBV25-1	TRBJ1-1	CASSKDRDGTEAFF	TGTGCCAGCTCCAAGGACAGGGATGGCACTGAAGCTTTCTTT
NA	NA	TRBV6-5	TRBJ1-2	CASSQTAPYGYTF	TGTGCCAGCAGTCAGACAGCCCCCTATGGCTACACCTTC
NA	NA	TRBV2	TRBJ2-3	CASRLLGHDLTDTQYF	TGTGCCAGCAGGCTCCTTGGACACGACCTCACAGATACGCAGTATTTT
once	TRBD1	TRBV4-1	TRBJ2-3	CASSLRTGTDTQYF	TGCGCCAGCAGCCTCCGGACAGGGACAGATACGCAGTATTTT
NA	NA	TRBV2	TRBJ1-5	CASSVGRDNQPQHF	TGTGCCAGCAGTGTGGGCAGGGACAATCAGCCCCAGCATTTT
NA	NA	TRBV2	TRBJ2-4	CASRGTLLAKNIQYF	TGTGCCAGCAGGGGGACCTTATTAGCCAAAAACATTCAGTACTTC
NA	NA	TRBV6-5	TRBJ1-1	CASSYNLFGTEAFF	TGTGCCAGCAGTTACAATCTGTTTGGCACTGAAGCTTTCTTT
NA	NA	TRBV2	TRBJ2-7	CASRVDRSSYEQYF	TGTGCCAGCAGGGTTGACAGGAGCTCCTACGAGCAGTACTTC
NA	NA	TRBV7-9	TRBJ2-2	CASSLAAGELFF	TGTGCCAGCAGCTTAGCGGCCGGGGAGCTGTTTTTT
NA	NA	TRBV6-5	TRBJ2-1	CASRVGGVYNEQFF	TGTGCCAGCCGCGTCGGCGGGGTCTACAATGAGCAGTTCTTC
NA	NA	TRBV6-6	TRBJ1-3	CASSSTGGNTIYF	TGTGCCAGCAGTTCAACTGGGGGAAACACCATATATTTT
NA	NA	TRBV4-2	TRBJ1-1	CASSQEREIGTEAFF	TGTGCCAGCAGCCAAGAACGGGAGATCGGCACTGAAGCTTTCTTT
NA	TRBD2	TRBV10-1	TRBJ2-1	CASSEHSGGTEQFF	TGCGCCAGCAGTGAACATAGCGGGGGGACTGAGCAGTTCTTC
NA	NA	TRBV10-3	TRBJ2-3	CAISGGLTDTQYF	TGTGCCATCAGTGGGGGGCTCACAGATACGCAGTATTTT
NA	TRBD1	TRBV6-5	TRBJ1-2	CASSYSYRGEFGYTF	TGTGCCAGCAGTTACTCTTACAGGGGGGAGTTCGGCTACACCTTC
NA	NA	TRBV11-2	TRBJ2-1	CASRRVFSARYNEQFF	TGTGCCAGCAGGAGAGTCTTTTCGGCTAGATACAATGAGCAGTTCTTC
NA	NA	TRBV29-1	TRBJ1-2	CSVVQGYGYTF	TGCAGCGTTGTGCAGGGTTATGGCTACACCTTC
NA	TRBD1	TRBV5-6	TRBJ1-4	CASSWGRDRNEKLFF	TGTGCCAGCAGCTGGGGACGGGACAGAAATGAAAAACTGTTTTTT
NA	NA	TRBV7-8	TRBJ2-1	CASSQGGSNEQFF	TGTGCCAGCAGCCAGGGGGGAAGCAATGAGCAGTTCTTC
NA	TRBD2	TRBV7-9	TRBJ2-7	CASSHKLAAYEQYF	TGTGCCAGCAGTCACAAACTAGCGGCCTACGAGCAGTACTTC
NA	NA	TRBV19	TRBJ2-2	CATRGGFGGELFF	TGTGCCACCCGGGGAGGATTCGGCGGGGAGCTGTTTTTT
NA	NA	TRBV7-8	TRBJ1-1	CASSLSPGNTEAFF	TGTGCCAGCAGCCTATCACCGGGGAACACTGAAGCTTTCTTT
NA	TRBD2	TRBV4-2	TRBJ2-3	CASGGRGGTDTQYF	TGTGCCAGCGGAGGGCGGGGGGGAACAGATACGCAGTATTTT
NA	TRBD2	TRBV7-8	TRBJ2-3	CASSGRTSSRGTQYF	TGTGCCAGCAGCGGCCGGACTAGTTCGAGGGGCACGCAGTATTTT
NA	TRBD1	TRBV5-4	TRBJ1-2	CASSLARDRNYGYTF	TGTGCCAGCAGCTTGGCCCGGGACAGAAACTATGGCTACACCTTC
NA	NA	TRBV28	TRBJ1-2	CASSLDNYGYTF	TGTGCCAGCAGTTTGGACAACTATGGCTACACCTTC
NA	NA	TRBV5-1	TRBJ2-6	CASSLGIGANVLTF	TGCGCCAGCAGCTTGGGGATTGGGGCCAACGTCCTGACTTTC
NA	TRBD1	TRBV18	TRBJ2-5	CASSLATGAKTQYF	TGTGCCAGCTCACTTGCGACAGGGGCGAAGACCCAGTACTTC
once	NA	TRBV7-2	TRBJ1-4	CASSLESNEKLFF	TGTGCCAGCAGCTTAGAAAGTAATGAAAAACTGTTTTTT
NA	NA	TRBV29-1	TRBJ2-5	CSVKEEGETQYF	TGCAGCGTTAAGGAGGAGGGGGAGACCCAGTACTTC
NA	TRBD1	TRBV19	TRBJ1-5	CASSRQGGQPQHF	TGTGCCAGTAGCCGACAGGGTGGCCAGCCCCAGCATTTT
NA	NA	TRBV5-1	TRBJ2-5	CASRPLGYATETQYF	TGCGCCAGCAGACCGCTGGGATACGCCACAGAGACCCAGTACTTC
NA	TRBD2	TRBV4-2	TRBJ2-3	CASSQALAGGPAYF	TGTGCCAGCAGCCAAGCCCTAGCGGGGGGGCCGGCGTATTTT
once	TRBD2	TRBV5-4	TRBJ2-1	CASSYRTSGYNEQFF	TGTGCCAGCAGCTACCGGACTAGCGGCTACAATGAGCAGTTCTTC
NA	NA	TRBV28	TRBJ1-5	CASGMEGQQPQHF	TGTGCCAGCGGTATGGAAGGGCAGCAGCCCCAGCATTTT
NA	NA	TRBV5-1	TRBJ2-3	CASSLARINTDTQYF	TGCGCCAGCAGCTTAGCCAGGATAAACACAGATACGCAGTATTTT
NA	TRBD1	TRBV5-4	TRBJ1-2	CASSIGTANYGYTF	TGTGCCAGCAGCATCGGGACAGCTAACTATGGCTACACCTTC
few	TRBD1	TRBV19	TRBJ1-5	CASGTVSNQPQHF	TGTGCCAGTGGGACAGTTAGCAATCAGCCCCAGCATTTT
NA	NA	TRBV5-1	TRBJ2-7	CASSQLLGASYEQYF	TGCGCCAGCAGCCAGCTACTAGGAGCCTCCTACGAGCAGTACTTC
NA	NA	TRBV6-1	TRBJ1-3	CASHLTGFGNTIYF	TGTGCCAGCCACCTCACGGGGTTCGGAAACACCATATATTTT
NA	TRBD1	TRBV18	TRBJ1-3	CASSNGQGTGNTIYF	TGTGCCAGCTCAAACGGACAGGGGACTGGAAACACCATATATTTT
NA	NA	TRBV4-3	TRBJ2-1	CASSQEQVLSSYNEQFF	TGCGCCAGCAGCCAAGAACAGGTCCTGAGCTCCTACAATGAGCAGTTCTTC
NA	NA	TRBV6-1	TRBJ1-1	CASSGRLNTEAFF	TGTGCCAGCAGTGGGAGATTGAACACTGAAGCTTTCTTT
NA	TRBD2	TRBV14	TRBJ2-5	CASSLGLAGGFQETQYF	TGTGCCAGCAGCCTGGGACTAGCGGGAGGTTTCCAAGAGACCCAGTACTTC